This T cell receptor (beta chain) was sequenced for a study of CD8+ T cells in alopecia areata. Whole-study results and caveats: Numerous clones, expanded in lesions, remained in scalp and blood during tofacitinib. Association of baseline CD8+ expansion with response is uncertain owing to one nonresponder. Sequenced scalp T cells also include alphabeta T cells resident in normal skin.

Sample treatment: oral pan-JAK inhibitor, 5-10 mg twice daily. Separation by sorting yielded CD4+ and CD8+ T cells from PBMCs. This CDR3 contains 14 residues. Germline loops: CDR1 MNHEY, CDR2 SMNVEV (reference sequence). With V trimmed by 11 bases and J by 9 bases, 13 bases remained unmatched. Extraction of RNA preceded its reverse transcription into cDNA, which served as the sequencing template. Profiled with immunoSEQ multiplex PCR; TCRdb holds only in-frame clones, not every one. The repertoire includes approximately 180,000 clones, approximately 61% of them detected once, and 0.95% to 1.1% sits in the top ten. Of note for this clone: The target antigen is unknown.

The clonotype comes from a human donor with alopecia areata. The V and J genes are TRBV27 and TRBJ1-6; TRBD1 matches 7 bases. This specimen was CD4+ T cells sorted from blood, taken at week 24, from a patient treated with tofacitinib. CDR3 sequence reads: CAVTRGGWSSPLHF. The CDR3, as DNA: TGTGCCGTCACCAGGGGGGGGTGGAGTTCACCCCTCCACTTT.